Each of the 6 T cell receptor beta chains below was sequenced from the same sample in a study of blood T cell repertoires in COVID-19. The protocol was immunoSEQ multiplex PCR, while the TCRdb copy is restricted to in-frame clones and leaves out a portion. The table shows approximately 480,000 clones, with about 88% occurring only once. Specimen: peripheral blood. Receptors originate from a man aged 18 to 29 with COVID-19, enrolled during active disease.

This rearrangement joins TRBV4-1 to TRBJ2-3, with TRBD2 matching 10 bases. Losses at the gene ends were 4 bases for V and 4 bases for J; bases not matched to a gene: 8. Germline V gives CDR1 MGHRA, CDR2 YSYEKL. The CDR3 runs 16 residues. The CDR3 DNA reads as TGCGCCAGCAGCCCTATTACTAGCGGGGTAGCAGATACGCAGTATTTT. It is translated as CASSPITSGVADTQYF.

The chain carries TRBV19 and TRBJ2-2, with D unclear. V lost 7 bases, J lost 0 bases, and 12 bases lay in between. The CDR3 contains 15 residues. The germline V gene encodes CDR1 LNHDA and CDR2 SQIVND (reference sequence). This CDR3 is CASTSRLANTGELFF. CDR3 DNA sequence: TGTGCCAGTACGTCGCGCCTTGCGAACACCGGGGAGCTGTTTTTT.

The V and J genes are TRBV6-5 and TRBJ1-6; a weak D match, TRBD1 (6 bases). Germline assignment: CDR1 MNHEY and CDR2 SVGAGI. CDR3 size: 14 residues. The V end was cut by 5 bases, the J end by 7 bases, with 12 bases between. CDR3 sequence: CASSNLRGNSPLHF. Here the CDR3 DNA reads TGTGCCAGCAGTAACCTCAGGGGAAATTCACCCCTCCACTTT.

The chain carries TRBV19 and TRBJ1-4; D possibly corresponds to TRBD1 (6 bases). The germline V and J ends were trimmed by 7 bases and 8 bases, with 17 bases remaining between them. Germline CDR1 is LNHDA and CDR2 is SQIVND (reference sequence). CDR3 length equals 14 residues. CDR3 loop: CASTFAGAAEKLFF. The CDR3 DNA sequence: TGTGCCAGTACGTTCGCAGGGGCAGCCGAAAAACTGTTTTTT. The full variable domain, with the rest looked up from reference TRBV19 and TRBJ1-4, is DGGITQSPKYLFRKEGQNVTLSCEQNLNHDAMYWYRQDPGQGLRLIYYSQIVNDFQKGDIAEGYSVSREKKESFPLTVTSAQKNPTAFYLCASTFAGAAEKLFFGSGTQLSVL.

V gene TRBV7-6 combines with J gene TRBJ1-6; no definite D call. Trimming cost V 4 bases and J 0 bases, with 16 bases left between them. The CDR3 sequence is 18 residues long. CDR1 is SGHVS, CDR2 FNYEAQ, per germline. CDR3 DNA sequence: TGTGCCAGCAGCTCCTCCTGGGTGGGGAGCTCCTATAATTCACCCCTCCACTTT. This encodes CASSSSWVGSSYNSPLHF.

This clone was seen a few times. J is TRBJ2-7 and V is TRBV29-1, with 10 bases aligning to TRBD2. V trimming: 5 bases; J trimming: 0 bases; junction bases outside the gene matches: 7. CDR3 size: 15 residues. CDR1 is SQVTM, CDR2 ANQGSEA, per germline. CDR3 nucleotides: TGCAGCGTTTCTAGCGGGGGCCGAAGCTCCTACGAGCAGTACTTC. Protein product: CSVSSGGRSSYEQYF.